This is a list of T cell receptor beta chains from one sample in a study of cytomegalovirus exposure and HLA in healthy donors. Sequencing used immunoSEQ multiplex PCR; TCRdb keeps in-frame clones, though not all of them. The sample comprises about 100,000 clones, approximately 80% of which are singletons, and under 5% rests with the top ten. The material sequenced was PBMCs. The receptors stem from a female donor in good health and CMV-seropositive. Each CDR3 is given with its conserved first and last residue. The D gene is left open where the match is weak. The size of a clone is reported for some rows only, either as once, few or many, or as a class for expanded clones.

d_gene	abundance	v_gene	j_gene	CDR3aa	CDR3nt
NA	NA	TRBV4-2	TRBJ2-3	CASSQDPSTDTQYF	TGTGCCAGCAGCCAAGATCCTTCGACAGATACGCAGTATTTT
NA	NA	TRBV18	TRBJ2-2	CASSPGRGDGTGELFF	TGTGCCAGCTCACCAGGTCGCGGGGACGGAACCGGGGAGCTGTTTTTT
NA	NA	TRBV9	TRBJ1-2	CASSVGQGRAGYTF	TGTGCCAGCAGCGTAGGGCAGGGCAGGGCTGGCTACACCTTC
TRBD1	NA	TRBV18	TRBJ1-1	CASSPTGDTEAFF	TGTGCCAGCTCACCAACAGGGGACACTGAAGCTTTCTTT
TRBD2	once	TRBV9	TRBJ2-1	CASSAMTAGGLREQFF	TGTGCCAGCAGCGCCATGACGGCGGGGGGGCTCCGGGAGCAGTTCTTC
NA	NA	TRBV14	TRBJ2-2	CASSHFQDSYTGELFF	TGTGCCAGCAGCCACTTTCAGGACAGCTACACCGGGGAGCTGTTTTTT
NA	NA	TRBV27	TRBJ1-4	CASSLAEVSNEKLFF	TGTGCCAGCAGTCTAGCTGAGGTAAGTAATGAAAAACTGTTTTTT
NA	NA	TRBV7-2	TRBJ2-1	CASSPAQGSNEQFF	TGTGCCAGCAGCCCCGCCCAGGGGAGCAATGAGCAGTTCTTC
NA	few	TRBV7-2	TRBJ1-1	CASSLGRFRAAEAFF	TGTGCCAGCAGCTTAGGTCGGTTCAGGGCGGCTGAAGCTTTCTTT
NA	NA	TRBV18	TRBJ2-5	CASSPGVAGQETQYF	TGTGCCAGCTCACCAGGCGTTGCGGGGCAAGAGACCCAGTACTTC
NA	NA	TRBV7-9	TRBJ1-1	CASSLGLSLNTEAFF	TGTGCCAGCAGCTTAGGTCTCTCCTTGAACACTGAAGCTTTCTTT
NA	NA	TRBV10-3	TRBJ2-7	CAISESRQGYEQYF	TGTGCCATCAGTGAGTCGAGGCAGGGCTACGAGCAGTACTTC
NA	NA	TRBV7-9	TRBJ2-1	CASSLVGFEQFF	TGTGCCAGCAGCTTAGTCGGGTTTGAGCAGTTCTTC
TRBD1	NA	TRBV6-1	TRBJ2-7	CASRGTGLPLYEQYF	TGTGCCAGCAGGGGGACAGGCCTGCCGTTATACGAGCAGTACTTC
TRBD2	NA	TRBV14	TRBJ2-5	CASSPGASGILQETQYF	TGTGCCAGCAGCCCCGGGGCTAGCGGGATACTCCAAGAGACCCAGTACTTC
TRBD2	few	TRBV9	TRBJ2-5	CASSAGPGTSEGTQYF	TGTGCCAGCAGCGCCGGCCCCGGAACTAGCGAGGGGACCCAGTACTTC
NA	NA	TRBV6-5	TRBJ2-6	CASNSGSTGANVLTF	TGTGCCAGCAACTCAGGGTCGACTGGGGCCAACGTCCTGACTTTC
NA	NA	TRBV19	TRBJ1-1	CASSLSGEGAGVNTEAFF	TGTGCCAGTAGTCTCTCGGGGGAGGGCGCGGGGGTGAACACTGAAGCTTTCTTT
TRBD2	few	TRBV6-4	TRBJ2-3	CASSESLAGGRDTQYF	TGTGCCAGCAGTGAGTCCCTAGCGGGAGGACGAGATACGCAGTATTTT
TRBD1	few	TRBV6-5	TRBJ1-6	CASSYDAGQGNSPLHF	TGTGCCAGCAGTTACGATGCGGGACAGGGAAATTCACCCCTCCACTTT
TRBD1	NA	TRBV4-2	TRBJ1-6	CASSPGQENSPLHF	TGTGCCAGCAGCCCGGGACAGGAGAATTCACCCCTCCACTTT
NA	NA	TRBV25-1	TRBJ2-3	CASSVSRDTQYF	TGTGCCAGCAGTGTATCGAGAGATACGCAGTATTTT
NA	NA	TRBV10-3	TRBJ2-7	CAISLSGSAREQYF	TGTGCCATCAGTCTTAGCGGTTCCGCTAGAGAGCAGTACTTC
NA	NA	TRBV15	TRBJ1-4	CATSRARGNEKLFF	TGTGCCACCAGCAGAGCCAGGGGAAATGAAAAACTGTTTTTT
NA	NA	TRBV6-1	TRBJ2-3	CASSESGRGTDTQYF	TGTGCCAGCAGTGAATCAGGCAGGGGCACAGATACGCAGTATTTT
NA	once	TRBV7-2	TRBJ1-3	CASSFPRGAGNTIYF	TGTGCCAGCAGCTTTCCCAGGGGAGCGGGAAACACCATATATTTT
NA	NA	TRBV30	TRBJ2-3	CAWSVAGDNTDTQYF	TGTGCCTGGAGTGTAGCAGGGGACAACACAGATACGCAGTATTTT
TRBD2	NA	TRBV7-2	TRBJ2-7	CASSLAGGRTVEQYF	TGTGCCAGCAGCTTAGCGGGCGGGAGAACTGTAGAGCAGTACTTC
NA	NA	TRBV7-2	TRBJ1-5	CASSSYGRPPQHF	TGTGCCAGCAGCTCTTACGGCAGGCCGCCCCAGCATTTT
TRBD2	NA	TRBV29-1	TRBJ2-1	CSVVLPLAGSYNEQFF	TGCAGCGTTGTGCTTCCACTAGCGGGGTCCTACAATGAGCAGTTCTTC
TRBD2	NA	TRBV4-2	TRBJ2-7	CASSQEGLTYEQYF	TGTGCCAGCAGCCAAGAGGGACTAACCTACGAGCAGTACTTC
TRBD2	NA	TRBV29-1	TRBJ2-3	CSVGSGGDTQYF	TGCAGCGTCGGGTCGGGGGGAGATACGCAGTATTTT
TRBD2	NA	TRBV27	TRBJ2-1	CASSSARTSGKGSSYNEQFF	TGTGCCAGCAGTTCAGCCAGGACTAGCGGGAAGGGGAGCTCCTACAATGAGCAGTTCTTC
NA	NA	TRBV29-1	TRBJ1-2	CSVETALIYGYTF	TGCAGCGTTGAGACAGCCCTCATCTATGGCTACACCTTC
NA	NA	TRBV7-7	TRBJ2-7	CASSLGQGNYEQYF	TGTGCCAGCAGCTTAGGGCAGGGAAACTACGAGCAGTACTTC
NA	few	TRBV19	TRBJ2-6	CASSMGPQRDSHTGANGLTF	TGTGCCAGTAGTATGGGCCCTCAAAGAGATTCGCACACTGGGGCCAACGGCCTGACTTTC
NA	NA	TRBV27	TRBJ2-5	CASSPLGQGQETQYF	TGTGCCAGCAGTCCCCTTGGTCAGGGGCAAGAGACCCAGTACTTC
TRBD2	NA	TRBV5-4	TRBJ2-1	CASSELAGVYYNEQFF	TGTGCCAGCAGCGAACTAGCGGGGGTGTACTACAATGAGCAGTTCTTC
TRBD1	once	TRBV6-5	TRBJ1-2	CASSYRQGARGGYTF	TGTGCCAGCAGTTACCGCCAGGGGGCGCGGGGTGGCTACACCTTC
NA	once	TRBV5-1	TRBJ1-1	CASSLVGREITEAFF	TGCGCCAGCAGCTTGGTCGGCAGGGAAATAACTGAAGCTTTCTTT
NA	once	TRBV15	TRBJ1-4	CATSPTGSTNEKLFF	TGTGCCACCAGCCCCACAGGGTCAACTAATGAAAAACTGTTTTTT
NA	once	TRBV19	TRBJ1-2	CVSSIARERGYTF	TGTGTCAGTAGTATAGCCAGGGAAAGGGGCTACACCTTC
TRBD2	NA	TRBV19	TRBJ2-3	CASSIDPRGGYSTDTQYF	TGTGCCAGTAGTATAGATCCACGGGGGGGCTATTCCACAGATACGCAGTATTTT
TRBD1	NA	TRBV7-9	TRBJ1-1	CASSLVQGAYTEAFF	TGTGCCAGCAGCTTAGTTCAGGGGGCTTACACTGAAGCTTTCTTT
NA	few	TRBV2	TRBJ1-2	CASSGGGRGGYTF	TGTGCCAGCAGCGGTGGGGGCCGAGGGGGCTACACCTTC
TRBD2	NA	TRBV12-5	TRBJ2-1	CASGSTSGRNHGEQFF	TGTGCTAGTGGCTCCACTAGCGGCCGGAACCATGGTGAGCAGTTCTTC
TRBD2	NA	TRBV18	TRBJ2-7	CASSPSGTSGYEQYF	TGTGCCAGCTCACCGTCCGGGACTAGCGGGTACGAGCAGTACTTC
NA	NA	TRBV18	TRBJ2-6	CASSPVGGHGSGANGLTF	TGTGCCAGCTCACCAGTGGGGGGGCATGGCTCTGGGGCCAACGGCCTGACTTTC
NA	once	TRBV9	TRBJ1-6	CASRGFGDSPLHF	TGTGCCAGCAGGGGCTTCGGGGATTCACCCCTCCACTTT
TRBD1	NA	TRBV5-1	TRBJ1-4	CASSLGTGPKKLFF	TGCGCCAGCAGCTTAGGGACAGGGCCCAAAAAACTGTTTTTT
TRBD1	NA	TRBV7-2	TRBJ1-5	CASSWTGDSNQPQHF	TGTGCCAGCAGCTGGACAGGGGATAGCAATCAGCCCCAGCATTTT
NA	NA	TRBV14	TRBJ1-4	CASSLAVPGNEKLFF	TGTGCCAGCAGCCTAGCCGTGCCGGGTAATGAAAAACTGTTTTTT
NA	NA	TRBV18	TRBJ1-4	CASSPSSFATNEKLFF	TGTGCCAGCTCACCCTCTTCGTTCGCAACTAATGAAAAACTGTTTTTT
TRBD1	NA	TRBV20-1	TRBJ1-1	CSASPDRDAFF	TGCAGTGCTAGTCCGGACAGGGATGCTTTCTTT
NA	NA	TRBV5-6	TRBJ2-1	CASSRGLLEFF	TGTGCCAGCAGCCGGGGACTCTTGGAGTTCTTC